This T cell receptor (beta chain) was identified in a study of blood T cell repertoires in COVID-19. Study context: The samples span acute and convalescent COVID-19 from the United States, Italy and Spain.

Method: immunoSEQ multiplex PCR; TCRdb's copy keeps in-frame clones and lacks some. This sample has 150,000 to 250,000 clones; about 80% occur once, and the top ten carry about 6.9%. Trimming shortened V by 3 bases and J by 3 bases, and 8 bases separated the two germline ends. The CDR3 extends over 14 amino acids. Germline V gene data show CDR1 as SGHTA and CDR2 as FQGTGA. The chain couples TRBV7-3 to TRBJ2-2, with D tentatively TRBD1 (5 bases). Sequences were obtained from peripheral blood. The receptor comes from a human donor with acute or convalescent COVID-19. The donor label of this sample is uncertain. The CDR3 here is CASSFRGYTGELFF. The CDR3 nucleotides read TGTGCCAGCAGCTTTAGGGGATACACCGGGGAGCTGTTTTTT.